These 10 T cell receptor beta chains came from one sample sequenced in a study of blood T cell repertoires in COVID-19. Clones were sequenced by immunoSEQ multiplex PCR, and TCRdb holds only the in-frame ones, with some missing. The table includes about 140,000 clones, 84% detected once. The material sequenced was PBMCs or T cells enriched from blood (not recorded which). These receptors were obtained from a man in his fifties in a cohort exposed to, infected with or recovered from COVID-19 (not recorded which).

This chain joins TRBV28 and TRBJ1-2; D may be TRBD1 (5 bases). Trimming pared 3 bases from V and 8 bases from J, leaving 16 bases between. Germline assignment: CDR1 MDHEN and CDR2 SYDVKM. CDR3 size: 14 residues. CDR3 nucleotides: TGTGCCAGCAGTTTTGAGGCGGGACTTAAGGGCTACACCTTC. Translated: CASSFEAGLKGYTF.

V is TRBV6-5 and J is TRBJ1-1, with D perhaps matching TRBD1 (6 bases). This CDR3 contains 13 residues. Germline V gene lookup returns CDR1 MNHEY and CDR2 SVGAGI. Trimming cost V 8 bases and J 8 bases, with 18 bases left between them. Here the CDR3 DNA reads TGTGCCAGCGCCTATTCCCCCGGGACAGAAGCTTTCTTT. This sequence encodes CASAYSPGTEAFF.

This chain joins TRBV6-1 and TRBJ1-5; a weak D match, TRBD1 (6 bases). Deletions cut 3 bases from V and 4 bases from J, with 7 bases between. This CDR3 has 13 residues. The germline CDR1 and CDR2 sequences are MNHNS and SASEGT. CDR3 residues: CASSETGNQPQHF. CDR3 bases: TGTGCCAGCAGTGAGACAGGTAATCAGCCCCAGCATTTT.

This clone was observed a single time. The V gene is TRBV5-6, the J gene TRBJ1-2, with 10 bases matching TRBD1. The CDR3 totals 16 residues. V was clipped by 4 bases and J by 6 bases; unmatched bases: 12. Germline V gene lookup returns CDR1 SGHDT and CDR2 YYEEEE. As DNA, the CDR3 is TGTGCCAGCAGCGCAGGGACAGGGGCTAAATTTGATGGCTACACCTTC. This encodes CASSAGTGAKFDGYTF.

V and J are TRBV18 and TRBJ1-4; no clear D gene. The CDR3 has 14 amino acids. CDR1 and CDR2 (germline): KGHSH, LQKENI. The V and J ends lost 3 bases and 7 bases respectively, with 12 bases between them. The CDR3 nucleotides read TGTGCCAGCTCACCTCCCGGGGAAGGTGAAAAACTGTTTTTT. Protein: CASSPPGEGEKLFF.

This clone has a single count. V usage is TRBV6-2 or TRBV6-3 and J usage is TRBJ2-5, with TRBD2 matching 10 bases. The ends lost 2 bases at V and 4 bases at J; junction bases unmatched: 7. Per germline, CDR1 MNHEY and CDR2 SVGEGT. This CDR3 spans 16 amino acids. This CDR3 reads CASSYPSGGSTETQYF. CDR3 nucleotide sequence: TGTGCCAGCAGTTACCCTAGCGGGGGTTCCACAGAGACCCAGTACTTC.

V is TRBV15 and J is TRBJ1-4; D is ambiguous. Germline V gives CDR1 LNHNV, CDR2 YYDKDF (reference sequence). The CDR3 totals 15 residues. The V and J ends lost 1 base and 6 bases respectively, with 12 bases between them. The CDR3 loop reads CATSRAFGVDEKLFF. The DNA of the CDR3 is TGTGCCACCAGCAGAGCCTTCGGGGTCGATGAAAAACTGTTTTTT.

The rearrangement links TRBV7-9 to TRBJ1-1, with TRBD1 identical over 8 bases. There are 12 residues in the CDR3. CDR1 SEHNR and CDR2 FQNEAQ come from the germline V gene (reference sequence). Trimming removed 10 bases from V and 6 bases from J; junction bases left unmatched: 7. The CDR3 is CAIGQGAPEAFF. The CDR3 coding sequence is TGTGCCATCGGACAGGGTGCGCCTGAAGCTTTCTTT. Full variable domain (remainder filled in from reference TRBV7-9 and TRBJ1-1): DTGVSQNPRHKITKRGQNVTFRCDPISEHNRLYWYRQTLGQGPEFLTYFQNEAQLEKSRLLSDRFSAERPKGSFSTLEIQRTEQGDSAMYLCAIGQGAPEAFFGQGTRLTVV.

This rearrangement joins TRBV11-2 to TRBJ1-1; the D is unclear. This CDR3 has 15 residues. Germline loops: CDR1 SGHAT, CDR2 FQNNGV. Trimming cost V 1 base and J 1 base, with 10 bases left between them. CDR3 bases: TGTGCCAGCAGCTTAGGAAGTCAACAGAACACTGAAGCTTTCTTT. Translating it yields CASSLGSQQNTEAFF. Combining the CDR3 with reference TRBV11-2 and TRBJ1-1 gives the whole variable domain EAGVAQSPRYKIIEKRQSVAFWCNPISGHATLYWYQQILGQGPKLLIQFQNNGVVDDSQLPKDRFSAERLKGVDSTLKIQPAKLEDSAVYLCASSLGSQQNTEAFFGQGTRLTVV.

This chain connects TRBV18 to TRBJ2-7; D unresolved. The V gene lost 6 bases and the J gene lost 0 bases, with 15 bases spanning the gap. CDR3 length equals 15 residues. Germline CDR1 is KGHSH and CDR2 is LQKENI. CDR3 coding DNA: TGTGCCAGCTCCTCGACGGTACTAAGCTCCTACGAGCAGTACTTC. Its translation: CASSSTVLSSYEQYF.